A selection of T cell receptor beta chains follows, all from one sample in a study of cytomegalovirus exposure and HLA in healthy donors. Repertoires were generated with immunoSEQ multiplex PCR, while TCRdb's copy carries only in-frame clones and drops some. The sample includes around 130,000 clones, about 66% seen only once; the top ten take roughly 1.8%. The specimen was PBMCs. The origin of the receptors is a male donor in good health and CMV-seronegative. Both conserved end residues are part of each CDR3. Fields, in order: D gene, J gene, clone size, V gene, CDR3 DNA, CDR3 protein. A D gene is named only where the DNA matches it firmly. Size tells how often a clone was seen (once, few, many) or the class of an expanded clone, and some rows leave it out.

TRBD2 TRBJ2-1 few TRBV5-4 TGTGCCAGCAGCTTGGGGGCGGGGGGGAGGTTGAATGAGCAGTTCTTC CASSLGAGGRLNEQFF
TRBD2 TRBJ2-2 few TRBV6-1 TGTGCCAGCAGTGCCGAGCGGGGGAAAAACACCGGGGAGCTGTTTTTT CASSAERGKNTGELFF
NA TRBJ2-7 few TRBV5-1 TGCGCCAGCAGCTTTGGCGGGGAAAGCTCCTACGAGCAGTACTTC CASSFGGESSYEQYF
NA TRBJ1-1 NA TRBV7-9 TGTTCCAGCAGCTTAGCGGCGGGGACCTACTTACTCAACACTGAAGCTTTCTTT CSSSLAAGTYLLNTEAFF
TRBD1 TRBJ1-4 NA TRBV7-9 TGTTCCAGCAGCTTAGCCGTGTCAGGGGGCGGTGAAAAACTGTTTTTT CSSSLAVSGGGEKLFF
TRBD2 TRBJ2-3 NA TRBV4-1 TGCGCCAGCAGCTCCCGGACTAGCGGGAGTAGCACAGATACGCAGTATTTT CASSSRTSGSSTDTQYF
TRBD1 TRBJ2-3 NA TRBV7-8 TGTGCCAGCAGCTCGGACAGGGGGGGAACAGATACGCAGTATTTT CASSSDRGGTDTQYF
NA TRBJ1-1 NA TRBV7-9 TGTGCCAGCAGCTTAGCCGCAATCGGGATCGGTGAAGCTTTCTTT CASSLAAIGIGEAFF
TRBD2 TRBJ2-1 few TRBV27 TGTGCCAGCAGTTTGGCCCTAGCGGGGGCCGGGATCGATGAGCAGTTCTTC CASSLALAGAGIDEQFF
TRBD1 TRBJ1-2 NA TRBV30 TGTGCCTGGAGGGACAGGGGGCGCGGCTATGGCTACACCTTC CAWRDRGRGYGYTF
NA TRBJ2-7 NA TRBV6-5 TGTGCCAGCAGTCAATTCTACGAGCAGTACTTC CASSQFYEQYF
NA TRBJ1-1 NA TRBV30 TGTGCCTGGAGTCTAGGGGTCATGAACACTGAAGCTTTCTTT CAWSLGVMNTEAFF
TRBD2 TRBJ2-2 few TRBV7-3 TGTGCCAGCAGGCCTCCGGGACTAGCGAACACCGGGGAGCTGTTTTTT CASRPPGLANTGELFF
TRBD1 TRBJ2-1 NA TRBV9 TGTGCCAGCAGCGTGGGGTCCGGGACAGAGTACAATGAGCAGTTCTTC CASSVGSGTEYNEQFF
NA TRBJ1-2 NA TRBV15 TGTGCCACCAGCAGAGAGGCGGGGGTTAACTATGGCTACACCTTC CATSREAGVNYGYTF
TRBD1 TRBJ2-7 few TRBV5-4 TGTGCCAGCAGTTTTGTCACAGGGGCCTCCTACGAGCAGTACTTC CASSFVTGASYEQYF
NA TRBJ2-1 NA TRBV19 TGTGCCAGTAGTGTGATAGGACAAACCTACAATGAGCAGTTCTTC CASSVIGQTYNEQFF
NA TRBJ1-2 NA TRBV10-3 TGTGCCATCAGTGAAGAGGCCCCGTTCGGCTACACCTTC CAISEEAPFGYTF
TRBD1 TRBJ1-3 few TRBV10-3 TGTGCCATCAGTGACCCAAGGACAGGGGCTGGAAACACCATATATTTT CAISDPRTGAGNTIYF
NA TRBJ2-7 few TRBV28 TGTGCCAGCAGTCCCAGGGGCCTCCCCTACGAGCAGTACTTC CASSPRGLPYEQYF
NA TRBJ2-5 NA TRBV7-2 TGTGCCAGCACCGAAGACAAATACCAAGAGACCCAGTACTTC CASTEDKYQETQYF
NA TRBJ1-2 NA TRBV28 TGTGCCAGCAGTCTAGAGGCAGCTTACCACTATGGCTACACCTTC CASSLEAAYHYGYTF
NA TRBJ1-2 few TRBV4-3 TGCGCCAGCAGCCATCCCGGGACACGCTATGGCTACACCTTC CASSHPGTRYGYTF
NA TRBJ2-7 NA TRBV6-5 TGTGCCAGCAGTTCGAATGACAGGCTATCTCCCTACGAGCAGTACTTC CASSSNDRLSPYEQYF
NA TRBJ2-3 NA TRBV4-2 TGTGCCAGCAGCCCCAGGGGCTATAGCACAGATACGCAGTATTTT CASSPRGYSTDTQYF